Below are 5 T cell receptor beta chains sequenced from a single sample in a study of low-dose radiotherapy and immunotherapy resistance in tumors. Gene-specific TRAV and TRBV primers were used for first-strand cDNA, covering alpha and beta chains. PCR amplification of the TCRs was performed with Phusion for 20 PCR cycles, and it relied on a constant-region primer together with a V-primer adapter. TCRdb fed the reads into MiXCR, producing one record per CDR3 protein. The sample lists over 15,000 distinct CDR3 sequences; about two thirds were seen once. The receptors here all came from a human donor with advanced metastatic prostate, ovarian, gallbladder or colorectal cancer (not recorded which). This table probably holds off-target reads from a library built for another chain.

This sequence joins TRBV5-5 and TRBJ2-1; possibly TRBD2 for D (5 bases). CDR3 length: 11 amino acids. Per the germline V gene, CDR1 is SGHKS and CDR2 is YYEKEE (reference sequence). The V gene lost 4 bases and the J gene lost 8 bases, with 7 bases spanning the gap. The CDR3 loop is CASSERDEQFF. The CDR3, as DNA: TGTGCCAGCAGCGAGAGGGATGAGCAGTTCTTC.

This CDR3 is CSARGQGTDTQYF. The CDR3 DNA follows: TGCAGTGCTAGGGGCCAAGGCACAGATACGCAGTATTTT. The chain combines TRBV20-1 with TRBJ2-3, with D unclear. V was cut by 3 bases and J by 1 base, with 8 bases left in between. This CDR3 region has 13 residues. The germline V gene has CDR1 DFQATT and CDR2 SNEGSKA (reference sequence).

Only a few counts were recorded for this clonotype. The genes are TRBV2 and TRBJ2-6; D may match TRBD1 or TRBD2 (5 bases each). The V gene's germline CDR1 is SNHLY and CDR2 FYNNEI. This CDR3 is built from 18 residues. Trimming removed 6 bases from V and 0 bases from J, with 18 bases in between. This CDR3 is CASSGFGTFSSGANVLTF. The CDR3, as DNA: TGTGCCAGCAGCGGTTTTGGGACGTTCAGCTCTGGGGCCAACGTCCTGACTTTC.

The chain recombines TRBV4-2 with TRBJ2-1, with D possibly being TRBD2 (7 bases). Germline V CDR1 and CDR2: LGHNA, YNFKEQ. This CDR3 has 16 amino acids. The V end lost 0 bases, the J end lost 3 bases, and 12 bases lay between the germline ends. CDR3 protein: CASSQEGAGDYNEQFF. In DNA, the CDR3 is TGTGCCAGCAGCCAAGAGGGGGCGGGAGACTACAATGAGCAGTTCTTC.

The chain has TRBV28 and TRBJ2-3, with 7 bases matching TRBD1. The CDR3 has 15 amino acids. The V gene end was trimmed by 7 bases and the J gene end by 4 bases; junction bases not matched to a gene: 11. Germline loops: CDR1 MDHEN, CDR2 SYDVKM. For the CDR3, the DNA is TGTGCCAGCACCGACCCTAGGGGGCAATCAGATACGCAGTATTTT. As protein: CASTDPRGQSDTQYF.